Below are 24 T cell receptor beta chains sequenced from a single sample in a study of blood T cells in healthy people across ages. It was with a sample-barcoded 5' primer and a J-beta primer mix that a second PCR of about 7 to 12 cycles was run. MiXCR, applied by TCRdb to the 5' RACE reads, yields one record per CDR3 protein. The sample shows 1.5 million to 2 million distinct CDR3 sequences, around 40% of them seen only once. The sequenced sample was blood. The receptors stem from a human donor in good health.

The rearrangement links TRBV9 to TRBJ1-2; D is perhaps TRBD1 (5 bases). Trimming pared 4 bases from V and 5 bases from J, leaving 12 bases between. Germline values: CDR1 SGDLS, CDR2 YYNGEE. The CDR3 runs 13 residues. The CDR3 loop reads CASSPGAHYGYTF. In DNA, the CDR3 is TGTGCCAGCAGCCCTGGGGCACATTATGGCTACACCTTC.

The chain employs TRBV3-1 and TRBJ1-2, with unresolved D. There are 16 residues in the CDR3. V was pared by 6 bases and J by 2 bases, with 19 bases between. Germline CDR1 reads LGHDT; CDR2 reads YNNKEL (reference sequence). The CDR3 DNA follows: TGTGCCAGCAGTCTACCAAGCAGGTCGGGGAACTATGGCTACACCTTC. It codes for CASSLPSRSGNYGYTF.

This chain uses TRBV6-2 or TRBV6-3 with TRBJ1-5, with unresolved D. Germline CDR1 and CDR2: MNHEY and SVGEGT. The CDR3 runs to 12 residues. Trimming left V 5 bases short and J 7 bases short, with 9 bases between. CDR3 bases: TGTGCCAGCAGTCAGAGAATCCAGCCCCAGCATTTT. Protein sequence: CASSQRIQPQHF.

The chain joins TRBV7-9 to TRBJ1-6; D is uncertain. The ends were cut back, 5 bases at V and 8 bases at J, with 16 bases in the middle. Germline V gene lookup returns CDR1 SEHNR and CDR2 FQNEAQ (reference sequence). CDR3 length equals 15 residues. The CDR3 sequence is CASSPTRGSYSPLHF. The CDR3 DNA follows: TGTGCCAGCAGCCCAACCCGTGGATCGTATTCACCCCTCCACTTT.

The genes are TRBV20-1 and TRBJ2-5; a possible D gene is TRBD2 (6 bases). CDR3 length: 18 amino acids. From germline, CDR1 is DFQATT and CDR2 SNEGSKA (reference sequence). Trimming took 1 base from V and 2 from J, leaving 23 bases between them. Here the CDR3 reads CSARAVGETGEIQETQYF. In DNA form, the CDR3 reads TGCAGTGCTAGAGCGGTGGGTGAAACGGGGGAAATACAAGAGACCCAGTACTTC.

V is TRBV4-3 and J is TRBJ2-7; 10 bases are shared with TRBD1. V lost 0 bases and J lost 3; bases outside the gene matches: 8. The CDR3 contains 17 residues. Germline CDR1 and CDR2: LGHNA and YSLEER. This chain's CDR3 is CASSQDLWGQGLYEQYF. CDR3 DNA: TGCGCCAGCAGCCAAGATCTTTGGGGACAGGGGCTCTACGAGCAGTACTTC.

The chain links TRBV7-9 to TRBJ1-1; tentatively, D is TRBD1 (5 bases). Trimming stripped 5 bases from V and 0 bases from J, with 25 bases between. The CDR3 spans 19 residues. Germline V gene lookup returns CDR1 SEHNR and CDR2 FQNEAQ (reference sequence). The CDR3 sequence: CASSRGMGVVEGMNTEAFF. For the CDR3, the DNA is TGTGCCAGCAGCCGCGGGATGGGGGTGGTTGAAGGCATGAACACTGAAGCTTTCTTT.

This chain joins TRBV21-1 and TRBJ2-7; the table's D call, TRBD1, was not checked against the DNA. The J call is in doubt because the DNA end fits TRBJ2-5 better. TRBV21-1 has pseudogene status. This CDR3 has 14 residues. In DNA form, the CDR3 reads TGTGCCAGCAGTCACGGGGGCAATTGGGAGACCCAGTACTTC. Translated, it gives CASSHGGNWETQYF.

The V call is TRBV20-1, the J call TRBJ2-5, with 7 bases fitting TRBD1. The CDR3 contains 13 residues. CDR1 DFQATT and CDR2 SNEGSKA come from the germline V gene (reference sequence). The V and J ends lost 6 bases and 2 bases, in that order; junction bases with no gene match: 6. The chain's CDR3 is CSAHGTDQETQYF. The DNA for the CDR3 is TGCAGTGCGCACGGGACAGATCAAGAGACCCAGTACTTC.

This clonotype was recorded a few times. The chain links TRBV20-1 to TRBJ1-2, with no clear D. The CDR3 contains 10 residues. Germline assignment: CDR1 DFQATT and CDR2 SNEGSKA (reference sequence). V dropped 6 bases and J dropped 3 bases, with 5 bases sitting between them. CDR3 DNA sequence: TGCAGTGCCCCTCACTATGGCTACACCTTC. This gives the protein CSAPHYGYTF.

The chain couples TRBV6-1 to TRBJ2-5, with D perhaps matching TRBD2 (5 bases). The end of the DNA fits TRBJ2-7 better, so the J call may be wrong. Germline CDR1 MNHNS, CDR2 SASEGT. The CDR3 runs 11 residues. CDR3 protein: CARGLVYEQYF. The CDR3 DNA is TGTGCCCGAGGGTTAGTCTACGAGCAGTACTTC.

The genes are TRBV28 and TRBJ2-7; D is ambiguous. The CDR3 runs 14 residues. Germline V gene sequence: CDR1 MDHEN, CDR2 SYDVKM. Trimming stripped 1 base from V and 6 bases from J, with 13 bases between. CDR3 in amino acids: CASSLLRAETEQYF. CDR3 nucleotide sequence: TGTGCCAGCAGTTTATTACGGGCCGAGACCGAGCAGTACTTC.

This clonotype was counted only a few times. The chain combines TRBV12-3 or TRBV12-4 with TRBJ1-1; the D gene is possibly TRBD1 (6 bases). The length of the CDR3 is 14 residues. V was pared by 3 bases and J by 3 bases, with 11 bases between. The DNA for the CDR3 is TGTGCCAGCAGTTTTGGACAGCCTTACACTGAAGCTTTCTTT. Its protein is CASSFGQPYTEAFF.

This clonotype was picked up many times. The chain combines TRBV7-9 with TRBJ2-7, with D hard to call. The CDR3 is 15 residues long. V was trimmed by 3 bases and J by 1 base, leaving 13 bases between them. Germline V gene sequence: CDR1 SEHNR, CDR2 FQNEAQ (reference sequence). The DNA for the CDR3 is TGTGCCAGCAGCTTCGGTGGGTACACTTCCTACGAGCAGTACTTC. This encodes CASSFGGYTSYEQYF.

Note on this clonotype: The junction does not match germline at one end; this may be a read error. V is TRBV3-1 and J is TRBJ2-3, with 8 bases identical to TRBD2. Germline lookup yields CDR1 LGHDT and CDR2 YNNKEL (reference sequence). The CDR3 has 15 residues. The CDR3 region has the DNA TGTGCCAGCAGCCAATATAGCGGGGAGGAGGATATGCAGTATTTT. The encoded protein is CASSQYSGEEDMQYF.

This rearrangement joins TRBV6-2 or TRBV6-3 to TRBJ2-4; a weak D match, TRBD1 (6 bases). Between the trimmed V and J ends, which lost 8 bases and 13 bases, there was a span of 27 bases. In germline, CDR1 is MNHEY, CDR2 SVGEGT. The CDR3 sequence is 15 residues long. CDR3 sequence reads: CASGEPGHSTYEQYF. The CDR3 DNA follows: TGTGCCAGCGGGGAACCGGGACATTCCACCTACGAACAGTACTTC.

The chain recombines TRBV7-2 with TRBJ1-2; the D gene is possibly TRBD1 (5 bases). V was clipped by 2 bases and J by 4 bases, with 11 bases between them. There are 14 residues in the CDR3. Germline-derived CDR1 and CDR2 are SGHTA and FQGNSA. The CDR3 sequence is CASSLRQDTYGYTF. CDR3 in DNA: TGTGCCAGCAGCTTACGTCAGGACACCTATGGCTACACCTTC.

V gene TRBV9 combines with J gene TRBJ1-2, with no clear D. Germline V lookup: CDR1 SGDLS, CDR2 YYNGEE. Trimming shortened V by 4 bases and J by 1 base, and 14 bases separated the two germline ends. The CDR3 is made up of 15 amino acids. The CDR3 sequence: CASSYPGQINYGYTF. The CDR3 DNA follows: TGTGCCAGCAGCTACCCGGGCCAAATTAACTATGGCTACACCTTC.

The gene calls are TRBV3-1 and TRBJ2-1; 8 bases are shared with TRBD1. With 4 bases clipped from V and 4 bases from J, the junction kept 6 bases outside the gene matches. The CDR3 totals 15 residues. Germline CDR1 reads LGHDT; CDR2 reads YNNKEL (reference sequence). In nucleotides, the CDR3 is TGTGCCAGCAGCCTCAGGGGGCGCGGGTACAATGAGCAGTTCTTC. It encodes CASSLRGRGYNEQFF.

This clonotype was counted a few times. CDR3 region: CASSRGTPLGGANVLTF. The CDR3 DNA sequence: TGTGCCAGCAGTCGCGGGACACCCCTCGGGGGGGCCAACGTCCTGACTTTC. The chain couples TRBV12-3 or TRBV12-4 to TRBJ2-6; D assignment may be TRBD1 or TRBD2 (6 bases each). The CDR3 is 17 residues long. Trimming stripped 5 bases from V and 4 bases from J, with 18 bases between.

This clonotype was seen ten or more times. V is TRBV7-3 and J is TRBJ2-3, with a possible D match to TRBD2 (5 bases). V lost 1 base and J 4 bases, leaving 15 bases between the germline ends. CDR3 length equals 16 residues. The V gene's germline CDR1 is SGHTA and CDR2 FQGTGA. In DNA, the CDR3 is TGTGCCAGCAGCTTAATGGCCAGGAGGTTGTCAGATACGCAGTATTTT. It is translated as CASSLMARRLSDTQYF.

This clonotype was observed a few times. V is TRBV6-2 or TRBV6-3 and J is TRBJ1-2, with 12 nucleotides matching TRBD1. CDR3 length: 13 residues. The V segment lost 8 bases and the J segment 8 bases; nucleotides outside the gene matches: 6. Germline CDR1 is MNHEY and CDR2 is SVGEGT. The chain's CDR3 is CASRDRGLYGYTF. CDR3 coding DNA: TGTGCCAGCCGGGACAGGGGGCTCTACGGCTACACCTTC.

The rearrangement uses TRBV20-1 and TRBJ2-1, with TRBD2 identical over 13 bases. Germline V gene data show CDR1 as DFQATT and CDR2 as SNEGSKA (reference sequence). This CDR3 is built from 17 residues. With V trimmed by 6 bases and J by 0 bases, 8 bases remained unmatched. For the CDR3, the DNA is TGCAGTGCAATTGGACTAGCGGGGGCCAGCTCCTACAATGAGCAGTTCTTC. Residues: CSAIGLAGASSYNEQFF.

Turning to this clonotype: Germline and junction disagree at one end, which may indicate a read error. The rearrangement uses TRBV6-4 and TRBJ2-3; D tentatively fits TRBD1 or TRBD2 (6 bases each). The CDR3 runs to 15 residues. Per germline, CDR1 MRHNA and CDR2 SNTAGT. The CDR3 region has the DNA TGTGCCAGCAGTCGCTTACTAGGGGGGTCAGATACGCAGTTTTTT. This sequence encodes CASSRLLGGSDTQFF.